The 22 T cell receptor beta chains listed next were all sequenced from one sample in a study of graft-versus-host responses after intestinal transplantation. Their antigens remain unidentified. Here immunoSEQ multiplex PCR was the method, and the copy in TCRdb shows in-frame clones only, minus some. The sample includes about 120,000 clones, over 80% of them seen just once. The sample here was unstimulated CD4+ T cells sorted from spleen or lymph node cells, taken before intestinal transplant. These TCRs come from a human donor who received an intestinal transplant.

The rearrangement uses TRBV11-2 and TRBJ2-1; D may be TRBD2 (6 bases). Deletions cut 3 bases from V and 6 bases from J, with 15 bases between. Germline V gene sequence: CDR1 SGHAT, CDR2 FQNNGV. This CDR3 has 15 amino acids. The CDR3 DNA sequence: TGTGCCAGCAGCTTCCGGGGGATGGTCCCCAATGAGCAGTTCTTC. This encodes CASSFRGMVPNEQFF.

This clone was seen just once. The chain carries TRBV6-5 and TRBJ1-2; D is unclear. CDR1 is MNHEY and CDR2 is SVGAGI in the germline V gene. V was pared by 4 bases and J by 7 bases, with 10 bases between. This CDR3 comprises 12 residues. This chain's CDR3 is CASSFEGSGYTF. The CDR3 DNA is TGTGCCAGCAGTTTTGAAGGGAGTGGCTACACCTTC.

The chain employs TRBV29-1 and TRBJ2-5, with TRBD2 identical over 8 bases. This CDR3 contains 12 residues. Germline assignment: CDR1 SQVTM and CDR2 ANQGSEA. V was pared by 7 bases and J by 6 bases, with 7 bases of the junction left unmatched. CDR3 loop: CSAGGGSQTQYF. The CDR3 coding sequence is TGCAGCGCCGGGGGGGGGAGCCAGACCCAGTACTTC.

The genes are TRBV30 and TRBJ1-3; D uncertain. V lost 0 bases and J 9 bases, leaving 12 bases between the germline ends. The V gene's germline CDR1 is GTSNPN and CDR2 SVGIG (reference sequence). The CDR3 is 13 residues long. This chain's CDR3 is CAWSVQQDATIYF. DNA for the CDR3: TGTGCCTGGAGTGTACAGCAAGATGCCACCATATATTTT.

The chain is built from TRBV2 and TRBJ2-5; TRBD1 agrees at 10 bases. Unmatched junction bases numbered 3, after V lost 6 bases and J lost 2 bases. Germline assignment: CDR1 SNHLY and CDR2 FYNNEI. The CDR3 extends over 14 amino acids. The CDR3 protein is CASSGQGDQETQYF. CDR3 nucleotide sequence: TGTGCCAGCAGCGGACAGGGGGATCAAGAGACCCAGTACTTC. Full variable domain (remainder filled in from reference TRBV2 and TRBJ2-5): EPEVTQTPSHQVTQMGQEVILRCVPISNHLYFYWYRQILGQKVEFLVSFYNNEISEKSEIFDDQFSVERPDGSNFTLKIRSTKLEDSAMYFCASSGQGDQETQYFGPGTRLLVL.

This clone was detected once. Here the CDR3 DNA reads TGTGCCAGCAGCGGACGACAGCTGAGCTCCTACAATGAGCAGTTCTTC. It is translated as CASSGRQLSSYNEQFF. The V gene is TRBV9, the J gene TRBJ2-1, with a tentative D call TRBD1 (5 bases). Trimming took 3 bases from V and 0 from J, leaving 13 bases between them. The CDR3 runs to 16 residues. CDR1 is SGDLS and CDR2 is YYNGEE in the germline V gene.

This chain joins TRBV19 and TRBJ1-1; TRBD1 matches 8 bases. Germline trimming cut 8 bases from V and 1 base from J; bases unmatched to any gene: 3. CDR3 length equals 13 residues. Germline CDR1 and CDR2: LNHDA and SQIVND (reference sequence). CDR3 nucleotide sequence: TGTGCCAGTGGGACAGGCTGGAACACTGAAGCTTTCTTT. Its protein product is CASGTGWNTEAFF.

This chain uses TRBV5-8 with TRBJ1-2; 11 nucleotides match TRBD1. Looked up from germline, CDR1 is SGHTS and CDR2 is YDEGEE. The CDR3 extends over 14 amino acids. Germline trimming cut 5 bases from V and 2 bases from J; bases unmatched to any gene: 2. This chain's CDR3 is CASRGTGGNYGYTF. CDR3 in DNA: TGTGCCAGCAGAGGGACAGGGGGAAACTATGGCTACACCTTC. Looking up the rest from reference TRBV5-8 and TRBJ1-2 gives the full variable domain: EAGVTQSPTHLIKTRGQQATLRCSPISGHTSVYWYQQALGLGLQFLLWYDEGEERNRGNFPPRFSGRQFPNYSSELNVNALELEDSALYLCASRGTGGNYGYTFGSGTRLTVV.

The chain joins TRBV4-1 to TRBJ2-7, with 9 bases that match TRBD2. Germline V CDR1 and CDR2: MGHRA, YSYEKL. Germline trimming cut 0 bases from V and 6 bases from J; bases unmatched to any gene: 9. The CDR3 sequence is 16 residues long. In DNA form, the CDR3 reads TGCGCCAGCAGCCAAGATTTTGCTAGCGGGAAATTCGAGCAGTACTTC. Its translation: CASSQDFASGKFEQYF.

This chain joins TRBV5-1 and TRBJ2-1, with 10 bases that match TRBD2. Trimming at V came to 6 bases and at J to 6 bases, leaving 9 bases not matched to a gene. CDR3 length equals 15 residues. Germline V gene lookup returns CDR1 SGHRS and CDR2 YFSETQ. The CDR3 DNA follows: TGCGCCAGCACCCCAGCGGGAGGGCCGACCAATGAGCAGTTCTTC. This encodes CASTPAGGPTNEQFF.

The chain combines TRBV9 with TRBJ1-5; perhaps TRBD1 as D (5 bases). Trimming left V 2 bases short and J 0 bases short, with 12 bases between. The germline CDR1 and CDR2 sequences are SGDLS and YYNGEE. This CDR3 spans 16 amino acids. The CDR3 DNA follows: TGTGCCAGCAGCGTCGACAGAGTCTATAGCAATCAGCCCCAGCATTTT. Amino acid sequence: CASSVDRVYSNQPQHF.

The chain carries TRBV19 and TRBJ1-3, with D hard to call. CDR1 and CDR2 (germline): LNHDA, SQIVND (reference sequence). With 2 bases removed from V and 4 bases from J, the gap between germline ends came to 6 bases. This CDR3 spans 13 amino acids. The CDR3 bases are TGTGCCAGTAGTATAACTGACGGAAACACCATATATTTT. Amino acid sequence: CASSITDGNTIYF.

The chain is built from TRBV10-3 and TRBJ2-7; tentatively, D is TRBD2 (6 bases). Germline V gene data show CDR1 as ENHRY and CDR2 as SYGVKD. There are 17 residues in the CDR3. V dropped 7 bases and J dropped 4 bases, with 26 bases sitting between them. In DNA form, the CDR3 reads TGTGCCATCAAGAACGGTCTGCGGGGCGAAGATCTGTACGAGCAGTACTTC. It specifies CAIKNGLRGEDLYEQYF.

The chain uses TRBV25-1 and TRBJ1-3; D gene unclear. CDR3 size: 15 residues. The germline V and J ends were trimmed by 6 bases and 0 bases, with 12 bases remaining between them. CDR1 and CDR2 (germline): MGHDK, SYGVNS. The CDR3 loop reads CASRPSGSSGNTIYF. CDR3 in DNA: TGTGCCAGCAGACCCTCAGGTAGCTCTGGAAACACCATATATTTT.

This clone has a single count. The sample carries other DNA sequences with the same CDR3. The chain recombines TRBV18 with TRBJ2-7; D unresolved. CDR3 length: 13 amino acids. Germline V gene data show CDR1 as KGHSH and CDR2 as LQKENI. Trimming pared 1 base from V and 5 bases from J, leaving 9 bases between. This CDR3 is CASSPRQGNEQYF. The DNA for the CDR3 is TGTGCCAGCTCACCACGGCAAGGGAACGAGCAGTACTTC.

Only one count was recorded for this clone. V and J are TRBV6-5 and TRBJ2-7; 8 nucleotides line up with TRBD1. The CDR3 runs to 13 residues. The germline V gene has CDR1 MNHEY and CDR2 SVGAGI. V was clipped by 6 bases and J by 2 bases; unmatched bases: 3. CDR3 sequence: CASRSGQAYEQYF. In DNA form, the CDR3 reads TGTGCCAGCAGGTCGGGACAGGCCTACGAGCAGTACTTC.

This clone was observed once. J is TRBJ2-3 and V is TRBV5-1; no definite D call. Trimming took off 5 bases at V and 2 bases at J, with 12 bases between the two ends. This CDR3 has 14 residues. Germline-derived CDR1 and CDR2 are SGHRS and YFSETQ. The CDR3 DNA reads as TGCGCCAGCAGACGCTCAGTAATCACAGATACGCAGTATTTT. Amino acid sequence: CASRRSVITDTQYF.

The V and J genes are TRBV7-9 and TRBJ2-3, with D hard to call. CDR1 SEHNR and CDR2 FQNEAQ come from the germline V gene (reference sequence). The CDR3 runs to 14 residues. V dropped 1 base and J dropped 4 bases, with 9 bases sitting between them. As DNA, the CDR3 is TGTGCCAGCAGCTTAGTCTCTGGCCCAGATACGCAGTATTTT. Translated: CASSLVSGPDTQYF.

The V gene is TRBV4-1, the J gene TRBJ2-7; D not resolved. CDR1 is MGHRA and CDR2 is YSYEKL in the germline V gene. The CDR3 length is 17 residues. Trimming took 1 base from V and 10 from J, leaving 26 bases between them. Here the CDR3 DNA reads TGCGCCAGCAGCCAAGCTATTAGAGCCTCTAACTACCCCGTCCAGTACTTC. This sequence encodes CASSQAIRASNYPVQYF.

V and J are TRBV13 and TRBJ2-7; either TRBD1 or TRBD2 may fit D (5 bases each). Looked up from germline, CDR1 is PRHDT and CDR2 is FYEKMQ (reference sequence). Trimming pared 5 bases from V and 2 bases from J, leaving 13 bases between. This CDR3 spans 14 amino acids. CDR3 coding DNA: TGTGCCAGCAGCCCCCGGGACGGACCCTACGAGCAGTACTTC. Translating gives CASSPRDGPYEQYF.

V usage is TRBV5-1 and J usage is TRBJ2-3, with D hard to call. From germline, CDR1 is SGHRS and CDR2 YFSETQ. The CDR3 is 16 residues long. The ends were cut back, 4 bases at V and 0 bases at J, with 15 bases in the middle. The CDR3 region has the DNA TGCGCCAGCAGCCCAAGGGAAGTAATTAGCACAGATACGCAGTATTTT. As protein: CASSPREVISTDTQYF.

The chain has TRBV6-5 and TRBJ2-7, with TRBD2 matching 14 bases. Germline CDR1 MNHEY, CDR2 SVGAGI. V lost 8 bases to trimming and J lost 6 bases; unmatched junction nucleotides: 9. The CDR3 is made up of 15 amino acids. The CDR3 protein is CASGSGTSGSREQYF. As DNA, the CDR3 is TGTGCCAGCGGCTCCGGGACTAGCGGGAGTCGCGAGCAGTACTTC.